The 17 T cell receptor beta chains presented below share a single source sample, sequenced in a study of T cell responses to AZD1222 COVID-19 vaccine. Some clones are missing from TCRdb's copy, which holds only in-frame ones; the method was immunoSEQ multiplex PCR. Of 89,000 or so clones in the sample, just over 90% were seen once. Sequenced material: peripheral blood, taken 28 days after the second AZD1222 dose. Source of these receptors: an adult who received the AZD1222 COVID-19 vaccine.

The CDR3 coding sequence is TGTGCCACCCAGAGGGACCTCTCTGGAAACACTGAAGCTTTCTTT. This codes for CATQRDLSGNTEAFF. The chain has TRBV6-5 and TRBJ1-1; possible D gene TRBD1, 5 bases. The germline gives CDR1 MNHEY, CDR2 SVGAGI. Trimming removed 10 bases from V and 2 bases from J, with 20 bases in between. CDR3 length: 15 residues.

The chain couples TRBV28 to TRBJ1-1; 12 nucleotides agree with TRBD1. The ends lost 5 bases at V and 7 bases at J; junction bases unmatched: 11. From germline, CDR1 is MDHEN and CDR2 SYDVKM. The CDR3 has 16 residues. CDR3 amino acids: CASSLAGQGAADEAFF. The CDR3 region has the DNA TGTGCCAGCAGTCTGGCGGGACAGGGGGCGGCGGATGAAGCTTTCTTT. Together with reference TRBV28 and TRBJ1-1, the CDR3 gives the full variable domain: DVKVTQSSRYLVKRTGEKVFLECVQDMDHENMFWYRQDPGLGLRLIYFSYDVKMKEKGDIPEGYSVSREKKERFSLILESASTNQTSMYLCASSLAGQGAADEAFFGQGTRLTVV.

The chain is built from TRBV5-1 and TRBJ1-1, with D tentatively TRBD1 (6 bases). The CDR3 contains 13 residues. Trimming removed 7 bases from V and 1 base from J, with 11 bases in between. From germline, CDR1 is SGHRS and CDR2 YFSETQ. CDR3 protein: CASGRQENTEAFF. In DNA form, the CDR3 reads TGCGCCAGCGGGCGACAGGAGAACACTGAAGCTTTCTTT.

The CDR3 DNA reads as TGTGCCAGCAGTTTCCGTTCCGCTCCTCCCTACGAGCAGTACTTC. Protein: CASSFRSAPPYEQYF. The J gene is TRBJ2-7, the V gene TRBV28; D gene ambiguous. Germline V gene data show CDR1 as MDHEN and CDR2 as SYDVKM. This CDR3 has 15 amino acids. V lost 3 bases and J lost 2, with 14 bases in between.

The chain couples TRBV6-5 to TRBJ1-1; D remains unclear. The V gene lost 3 bases and the J gene lost 4 bases, with 9 bases spanning the gap. Germline V gene sequence: CDR1 MNHEY, CDR2 SVGAGI. The CDR3 has 13 amino acids. The CDR3 reads CASSYGHSTEAFF. CDR3 nucleotide sequence: TGTGCCAGCAGTTATGGGCATAGCACTGAAGCTTTCTTT.

The V gene is TRBV7-8, the J gene TRBJ1-6, with D hard to call. CDR1 and CDR2 from the germline V gene are SGHVS and FQNEAQ. CDR3 length: 15 amino acids. Trimming pared 7 bases from V and 3 bases from J, leaving 13 bases between. CDR3 in DNA: TGTGCCAGCACCCGGGGAGGCGACTATAATTCACCCCTCCACTTT. This codes for CASTRGGDYNSPLHF.

This clone turned up a few times. The chain combines TRBV5-1 with TRBJ2-1; TRBD1 might be the D (6 bases). Germline CDR1 is SGHRS and CDR2 is YFSETQ. Trimming stripped 4 bases from V and 8 bases from J, with 16 bases between. This CDR3 spans 14 amino acids. Here the CDR3 reads CASSKGHEGDEQFF. As DNA, the CDR3 is TGCGCCAGCAGCAAGGGACACGAAGGCGATGAGCAGTTCTTC.

The rearrangement uses TRBV20-1 and TRBJ1-4, with a tentative D call TRBD1 (6 bases). Trimming removed 3 bases at V and 10 bases at J, with 12 bases between. This CDR3 is 12 amino acids long. Looked up from germline, CDR1 is DFQATT and CDR2 is SNEGSKA (reference sequence). CDR3 nucleotide sequence: TGCAGTGCTAGTACTGGGGGCGGAAAACTGTTTTTT. It translates to CSASTGGGKLFF.

The rearrangement joins TRBV18 to TRBJ1-2; the D is unclear. CDR3 size: 13 residues. Trimming shortened V by 1 base and J by 5 bases, and 8 bases separated the two germline ends. CDR1 is KGHSH, CDR2 LQKENI, per germline. The CDR3: CASSPRAEYGYTF. In DNA form, the CDR3 reads TGTGCCAGCTCACCACGGGCAGAGTATGGCTACACCTTC. Full variable domain (missing parts from reference TRBV18 and TRBJ1-2): NAGVMQNPRHLVRRRGQEARLRCSPMKGHSHVYWYRQLPEEGLKFMVYLQKENIIDESGMPKERFSAEFPKEGPSILRIQQVVRGDSAAYFCASSPRAEYGYTFGSGTRLTVV.

The CDR3: CASIRGGNYGYTF. The DNA for the CDR3 is TGTGCCAGCATCCGGGGAGGGAACTATGGCTACACCTTC. J is TRBJ1-2 and V is TRBV28; D remains unclear. The CDR3 loop spans 13 amino acids. In germline, CDR1 is MDHEN, CDR2 SYDVKM. V was trimmed by 7 bases and J by 2 bases, leaving 11 bases between them.

The count of this clone is one. The chain links TRBV27 to TRBJ2-1; weak D call: TRBD1 (6 bases). V was shortened by 6 bases and J by 9 bases, with 24 bases between the two germline ends. Germline loops: CDR1 MNHEY, CDR2 SMNVEV (reference sequence). The CDR3 covers 16 residues. CDR3 nucleotide sequence: TGTGCCAGCAGAAGCTCTTTCAGCAGGGGCAGCCCTGAGCAGTTCTTC. Its translation is CASRSSFSRGSPEQFF.

This clone was detected only a few times. The rearrangement links TRBV5-1 to TRBJ2-5; 11 bases are shared with TRBD2. Germline assignment: CDR1 SGHRS and CDR2 YFSETQ. There are 16 residues in the CDR3. V was pared by 4 bases and J by 2 bases, with 7 bases of the junction left unmatched. The CDR3 here is CASSPRTSGYQETQYF. DNA for the CDR3: TGCGCCAGCAGCCCTCGGACTAGCGGGTATCAAGAGACCCAGTACTTC. Filled out from reference TRBV5-1 and TRBJ2-5, the complete variable domain reads KAGVTQTPRYLIKTRGQQVTLSCSPISGHRSVSWYQQTPGQGLQFLFEYFSETQRNKGNFPGRFSGRQFSNSRSEMNVSTLELGDSALYLCASSPRTSGYQETQYFGPGTRLLVL.

The table lists this clone with a count of one. This rearrangement joins TRBV18 to TRBJ2-1; a weak D match, TRBD1 (5 bases). This CDR3 spans 12 amino acids. CDR1 and CDR2 (germline): KGHSH, LQKENI. The V and J ends lost 3 bases and 8 bases respectively, with 8 bases between them. The CDR3 nucleotides are TGTGCCAGCTCACCTACCAGGGATGAGCAGTTCTTC. This translates into CASSPTRDEQFF.

This chain links TRBV3-1 (or the pseudogene TRBV3-2) with TRBJ1-2; no firm D call. CDR1 and CDR2 from the germline V gene are LGHDT and YNNKEL (reference sequence). The CDR3 is 16 amino acids. Trimming removed 0 bases at V and 0 bases at J, with 11 bases between. The CDR3 sequence is CASSQDISPTNYGYTF. DNA for the CDR3: TGTGCCAGCAGCCAAGACATATCCCCCACTAACTATGGCTACACCTTC.

V gene TRBV20-1 combines with J gene TRBJ1-4; a weak D match, TRBD1 (5 bases). Germline CDR1 is DFQATT and CDR2 is SNEGSKA (reference sequence). The germline V and J ends were trimmed by 3 bases and 2 bases, with 7 bases remaining between them. The CDR3 totals 13 residues. The CDR3: CSASGDTNEKLFF. The CDR3 region has the DNA TGCAGTGCTAGTGGGGACACTAATGAAAAACTGTTTTTT.

The chain combines TRBV28 with TRBJ2-3; D unclear. CDR3 length: 14 residues. Between the trimmed V and J ends, which lost 6 bases and 0 bases, there was a span of 10 bases. The germline V gene encodes CDR1 MDHEN and CDR2 SYDVKM. The chain's CDR3 is CASSWGSSTDTQYF. CDR3 coding DNA: TGTGCCAGCAGCTGGGGTTCTAGCACAGATACGCAGTATTTT.

The V gene is TRBV2, the J gene TRBJ1-1; D might be TRBD1 (5 bases). The germline V gene has CDR1 SNHLY and CDR2 FYNNEI. The CDR3 contains 13 residues. Trimming took off 11 bases at V and 1 base at J, with 14 bases between the two ends. The CDR3 coding sequence is TGTGCCCGTACGGACACGACGAACACTGAAGCTTTCTTT. Translation: CARTDTTNTEAFF.